The 16 T cell receptor beta chains presented below share a single source sample, sequenced in a study of T-cell reconstitution after alpha-beta-depleted transplantation in children. Unique molecular identifiers were used to barcode this TCRbeta library. One entry per CDR3 protein results from TCRdb running MiXCR on the PCR reads. The sample carries about 610,000 distinct CDR3 sequences, roughly a tenth recorded once. Here the sequenced sample was PBMCs from the stem cell graft donor, taken from the stem cell graft. The receptors here all came from a human donor who donated a stem cell graft to a child with acute myeloid leukemia.

This rearrangement joins TRBV5-1 to TRBJ2-2; D call uncertain. V was trimmed by 4 bases and J by 1 base, leaving 11 bases between them. CDR3 length equals 15 residues. Germline assignment: CDR1 SGHRS and CDR2 YFSETQ. CDR3 sequence reads: CASSPRFENTGELFF. The CDR3 coding sequence is TGCGCCAGCAGCCCCCGTTTCGAGAACACCGGGGAGCTGTTTTTT.

This clonotype was found many times. The chain combines TRBV6-2 or TRBV6-3 with TRBJ2-7, with TRBD2 matching 13 bases. CDR3 length: 18 amino acids. Per germline, CDR1 MNHEY and CDR2 SVGEGT. The V and J ends lost 5 bases and 5 bases, in that order; junction bases with no gene match: 15. The CDR3 region has the DNA TGTGCCAGCAGTCGCACTAGCGGGAGGGCCGGATTGAGGGACGAGCAGTACTTC. Translated, it gives CASSRTSGRAGLRDEQYF.

This clonotype was picked up many times. The chain uses TRBV12-3 or TRBV12-4 and TRBJ2-1, with 7 bases that match TRBD2. This CDR3 has 15 amino acids. The V segment lost 6 bases and the J segment 0 bases; nucleotides outside the gene matches: 5. The CDR3 DNA is TGTGCCAGCAGCGAGCGGGGTTCCTCCTACAATGAGCAGTTCTTC. It translates to CASSERGSSYNEQFF.

This clonotype came up a few times. The chain is built from TRBV11-1 and TRBJ1-3, with D uncertain. The CDR3 is 17 amino acids. Germline CDR1 and CDR2: SGHAT and FQDESV (reference sequence). With 7 bases removed from V and 2 bases from J, the gap between germline ends came to 21 bases. CDR3 DNA: TGTGCCAGCAACCTTGAGTCCGGGCCGGCTACTGGAAACACCATATATTTT. It is translated as CASNLESGPATGNTIYF.

This clonotype was seen only once. The chain couples TRBV29-1 to TRBJ2-5; D is unclear. Germline assignment: CDR1 SQVTM and CDR2 ANQGSEA. Trimming removed 7 bases from V and 2 bases from J, with 14 bases in between. The CDR3 covers 13 residues. The CDR3: CSGQDKAQETQYF. CDR3 sequence (DNA): TGCAGCGGCCAGGATAAAGCGCAAGAGACCCAGTACTTC.

A few counts support this clonotype. The rearrangement links TRBV30 to TRBJ2-1; tentatively, D is TRBD1 (6 bases). CDR3 length equals 12 residues. Germline-derived CDR1 and CDR2 are GTSNPN and SVGIG (reference sequence). Trimming stripped 1 base from V and 10 bases from J, with 11 bases between. This chain's CDR3 is CAWSALDREQFF. The CDR3 coding sequence is TGTGCCTGGAGTGCCCTCGACAGGGAGCAGTTCTTC.

This clonotype was counted between two and nine times. J is TRBJ1-2 and V is TRBV29-1; no clear D. The CDR3 loop spans 12 amino acids. Trimming removed 6 bases at V and 4 bases at J, with 12 bases between. In germline, CDR1 is SQVTM, CDR2 ANQGSEA. The CDR3 is CSVEWAGYGYTF. CDR3 DNA sequence: TGCAGCGTGGAATGGGCAGGCTATGGCTACACCTTC. Full variable domain (remainder filled in from reference TRBV29-1 and TRBJ1-2): SAVISQKPSRDICQRGTSLTIQCQVDSQVTMMFWYRQQPGQSLTLIATANQGSEATYESGFVIDKFPISRPNLTFSTLTVSNMSPEDSSIYLCSVEWAGYGYTFGSGTRLTVV.

The rearrangement joins TRBV20-1 to TRBJ2-3, with 10 bases matching TRBD2. After removal of 5 bases from V and 6 bases from J, the junction contained 14 bases not matched to a gene. The CDR3 extends over 16 amino acids. Per germline, CDR1 DFQATT and CDR2 SNEGSKA (reference sequence). In DNA, the CDR3 is TGCAGTGCTGGGGCACGGCTAGCGGGAGTAACCGATACGCAGTATTTT. Amino acid sequence: CSAGARLAGVTDTQYF.

A few counts support this clonotype. CDR3 bases: TGCAGTGCTGGAGGACAGGGGTCAAACACTGAAGCTTTCTTT. Protein sequence: CSAGGQGSNTEAFF. The chain uses TRBV20-1 and TRBJ1-1, with 9 bases aligning to TRBD1. The CDR3 loop spans 14 amino acids. Looked up from germline, CDR1 is DFQATT and CDR2 is SNEGSKA (reference sequence). Trimming removed 5 bases from V and 2 bases from J; junction bases left unmatched: 6.

The chain joins TRBV7-4 to TRBJ2-7, with 8 positions matching TRBD2. Germline lookup yields CDR1 SGHVT and CDR2 SQSDAQ. The CDR3 extends over 17 amino acids. V trimming: 5 bases; J trimming: 1 base; junction bases outside the gene matches: 13. The CDR3 coding sequence is TGTGCCAGCAGCGCCCGTTTTAGCGGGAAGTATTCCTACGAGCAGTACTTC. This encodes CASSARFSGKYSYEQYF.

V and J are TRBV12-3 or TRBV12-4 and TRBJ1-4; TRBD1 matches at 8 bases. This CDR3 has 15 amino acids. Unmatched junction bases numbered 5, after V lost 5 bases and J lost 3 bases. The CDR3, as DNA: TGTGCCAGCAGTCCTTTGACAGGGGCTAATGAAAAACTGTTTTTT. Encoded protein: CASSPLTGANEKLFF.

This clonotype was found a few times. The chain employs TRBV7-9 and TRBJ2-4; 10 bases align to TRBD1. Trimming took 2 bases from V and 4 from J; bases not matched to a gene: 8. Germline CDR1 reads SEHNR; CDR2 reads FQNEAQ (reference sequence). This CDR3 comprises 17 residues. The CDR3, as DNA: TGTGCCAGCAGCTTAAATACCCCGGGACAGGGGAAAAACATTCAGTACTTC. It yields the protein CASSLNTPGQGKNIQYF. Filled out from reference TRBV7-9 and TRBJ2-4, the complete variable domain reads DTGVSQNPRHKITKRGQNVTFRCDPISEHNRLYWYRQTLGQGPEFLTYFQNEAQLEKSRLLSDRFSAERPKGSFSTLEIQRTEQGDSAMYLCASSLNTPGQGKNIQYFGAGTRLSVL.

This clonotype was detected only a few times. This chain joins TRBV5-1 and TRBJ2-3; 9 bases are a match to TRBD2. J gave up 2 bases and V 5 bases, and 9 bases lay outside the gene matches. The CDR3 extends over 16 amino acids. CDR1 SGHRS and CDR2 YFSETQ come from the germline V gene. The CDR3 DNA is TGCGCCAGCAGACAACGGGGACTAGCCCCCACAGATACGCAGTATTTT. Translated, it gives CASRQRGLAPTDTQYF.

The gene calls are TRBV5-4 and TRBJ2-3; the match to TRBD2 covers 14 bases. CDR3 length equals 18 residues. Germline V CDR1 and CDR2: SGHNT, YYREEE (reference sequence). J gave up 4 bases and V 0 bases, and 7 bases lay outside the gene matches. DNA of the CDR3: TGTGCCAGCAGCTTGGATTGGACTAGCGGGAGGAACTCAGATACGCAGTATTTT. It translates to CASSLDWTSGRNSDTQYF.

In its sample, this clonotype was seen a few times. The rearrangement joins TRBV20-1 to TRBJ2-3; 7 bases fit TRBD1. Trimming at V came to 0 bases and at J to 4 bases, leaving 4 bases not matched to a gene. Germline CDR1 and CDR2: DFQATT and SNEGSKA (reference sequence). CDR3 length: 14 residues. The CDR3 spells CSARDPQGADTQYF. The CDR3, as DNA: TGCAGTGCTAGAGATCCCCAGGGGGCAGATACGCAGTATTTT.

The chain joins TRBV28 to TRBJ1-2, with a tentative D call TRBD1 (5 bases). Germline V CDR1 and CDR2: MDHEN, SYDVKM. CDR3 size: 15 residues. The V end lost 4 bases, the J end lost 3 bases, and 15 bases lay between the germline ends. The CDR3 nucleotides are TGTGCCAGCAGTTCCCCGGCAGGGATGGACTATGGCTACACCTTC. As protein: CASSSPAGMDYGYTF.